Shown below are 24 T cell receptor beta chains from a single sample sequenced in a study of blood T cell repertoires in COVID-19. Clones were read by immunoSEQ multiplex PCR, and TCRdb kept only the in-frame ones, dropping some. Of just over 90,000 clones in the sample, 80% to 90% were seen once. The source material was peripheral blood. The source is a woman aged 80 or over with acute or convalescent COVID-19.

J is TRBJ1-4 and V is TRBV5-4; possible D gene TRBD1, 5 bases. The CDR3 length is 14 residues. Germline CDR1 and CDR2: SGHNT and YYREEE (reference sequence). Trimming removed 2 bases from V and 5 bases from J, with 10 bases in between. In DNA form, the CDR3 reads TGTGCCAGCAGCTTCTCTGGGGGGAATGAAAAACTGTTTTTT. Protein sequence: CASSFSGGNEKLFF.

CDR3 in DNA: TGTGCCAGCAGTCCAACGGAGGGGCAGCCCCAGCATTTT. Translated: CASSPTEGQPQHF. The gene calls are TRBV12-3 or TRBV12-4 and TRBJ1-5; maybe TRBD1 (5 bases). CDR3 length equals 13 residues. The V end lost 5 bases, the J end lost 7 bases, and 12 bases lay between the germline ends.

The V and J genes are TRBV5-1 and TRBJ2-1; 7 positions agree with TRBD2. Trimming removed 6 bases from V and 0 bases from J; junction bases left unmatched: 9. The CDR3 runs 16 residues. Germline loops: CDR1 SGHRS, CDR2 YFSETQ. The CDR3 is CASKLGGLSSYNEQFF. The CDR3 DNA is TGCGCCAGCAAATTGGGGGGGTTGAGCTCCTACAATGAGCAGTTCTTC.

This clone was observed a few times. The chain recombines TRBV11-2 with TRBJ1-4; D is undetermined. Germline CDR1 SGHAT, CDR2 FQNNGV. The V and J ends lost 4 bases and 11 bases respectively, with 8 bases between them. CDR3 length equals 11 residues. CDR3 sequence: CASSSARKLFF. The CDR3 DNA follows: TGTGCCAGCAGCTCGGCGAGGAAACTGTTTTTT. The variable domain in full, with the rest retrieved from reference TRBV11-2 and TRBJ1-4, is EAGVAQSPRYKIIEKRQSVAFWCNPISGHATLYWYQQILGQGPKLLIQFQNNGVVDDSQLPKDRFSAERLKGVDSTLKIQPAKLEDSAVYLCASSSARKLFFGSGTQLSVL.

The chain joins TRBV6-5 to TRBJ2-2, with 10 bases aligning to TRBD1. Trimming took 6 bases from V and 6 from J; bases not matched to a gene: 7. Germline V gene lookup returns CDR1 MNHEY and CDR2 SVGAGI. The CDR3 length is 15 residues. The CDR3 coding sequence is TGTGCCAGCAGACTCGACAGGGGGCGATCCGGGGAGCTGTTTTTT. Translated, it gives CASRLDRGRSGELFF.

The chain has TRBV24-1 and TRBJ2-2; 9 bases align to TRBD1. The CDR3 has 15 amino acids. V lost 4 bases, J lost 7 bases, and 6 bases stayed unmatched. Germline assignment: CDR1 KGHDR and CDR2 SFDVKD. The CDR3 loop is CATSDNRGPGGELFF. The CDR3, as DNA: TGTGCCACCAGTGACAACAGGGGGCCGGGCGGGGAGCTGTTTTTT.

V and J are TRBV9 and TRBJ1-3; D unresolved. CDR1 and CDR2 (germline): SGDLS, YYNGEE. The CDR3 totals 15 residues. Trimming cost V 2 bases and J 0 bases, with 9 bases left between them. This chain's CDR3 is CASSVGLHSGNTIYF. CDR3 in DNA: TGTGCCAGCAGCGTCGGACTGCACTCTGGAAACACCATATATTTT.

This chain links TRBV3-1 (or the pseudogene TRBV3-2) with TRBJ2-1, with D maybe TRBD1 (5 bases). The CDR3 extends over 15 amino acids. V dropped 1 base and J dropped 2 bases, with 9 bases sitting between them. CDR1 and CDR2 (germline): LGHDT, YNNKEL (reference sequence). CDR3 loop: CASSQGGQTYNEQFF. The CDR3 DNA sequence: TGTGCCAGCAGCCAAGGGGGCCAGACCTACAATGAGCAGTTCTTC.

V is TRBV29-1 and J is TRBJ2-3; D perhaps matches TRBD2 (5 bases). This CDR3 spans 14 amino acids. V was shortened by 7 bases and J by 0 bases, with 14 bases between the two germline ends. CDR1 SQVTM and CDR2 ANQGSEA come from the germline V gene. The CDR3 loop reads CSARGFPSTDTQYF. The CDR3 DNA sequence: TGCAGCGCCCGGGGATTCCCAAGCACAGATACGCAGTATTTT.

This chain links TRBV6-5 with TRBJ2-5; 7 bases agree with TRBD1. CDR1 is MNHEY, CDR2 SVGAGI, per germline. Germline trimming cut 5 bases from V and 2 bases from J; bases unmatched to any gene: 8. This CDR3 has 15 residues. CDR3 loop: CASSQTGTVQETQYF. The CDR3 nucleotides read TGTGCCAGCAGTCAAACCGGGACAGTGCAAGAGACCCAGTACTTC.

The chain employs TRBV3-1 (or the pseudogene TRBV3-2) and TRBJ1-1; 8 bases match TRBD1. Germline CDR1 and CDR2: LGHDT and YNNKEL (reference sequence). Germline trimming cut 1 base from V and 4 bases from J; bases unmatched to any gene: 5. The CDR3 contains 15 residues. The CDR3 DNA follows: TGTGCCAGCAGCCAAGGTTGGGACAGGCCCACTGAAGCTTTCTTT. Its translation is CASSQGWDRPTEAFF.

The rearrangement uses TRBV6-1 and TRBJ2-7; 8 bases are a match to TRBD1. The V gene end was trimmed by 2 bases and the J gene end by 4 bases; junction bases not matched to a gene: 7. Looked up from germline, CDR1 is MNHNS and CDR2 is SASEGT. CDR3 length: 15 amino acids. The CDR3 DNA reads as TGTGCCAGCAGTGAAATCTGGACAGGGTCGTACGAGCAGTACTTC. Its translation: CASSEIWTGSYEQYF.

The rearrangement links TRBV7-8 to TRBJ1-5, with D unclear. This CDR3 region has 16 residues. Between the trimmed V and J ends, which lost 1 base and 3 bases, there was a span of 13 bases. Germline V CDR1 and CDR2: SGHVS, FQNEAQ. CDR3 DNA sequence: TGTGCCAGCAGCTTAGGCGTCCCCGGTTACAATCAGCCCCAGCATTTT. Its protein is CASSLGVPGYNQPQHF.

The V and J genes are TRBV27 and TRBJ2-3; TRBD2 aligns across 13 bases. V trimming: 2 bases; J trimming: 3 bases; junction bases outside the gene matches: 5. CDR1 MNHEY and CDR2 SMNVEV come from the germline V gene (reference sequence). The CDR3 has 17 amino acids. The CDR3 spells CASSLGLAGARTDTQYF. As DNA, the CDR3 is TGTGCCAGCAGTTTAGGACTAGCGGGGGCGCGAACAGATACGCAGTATTTT.

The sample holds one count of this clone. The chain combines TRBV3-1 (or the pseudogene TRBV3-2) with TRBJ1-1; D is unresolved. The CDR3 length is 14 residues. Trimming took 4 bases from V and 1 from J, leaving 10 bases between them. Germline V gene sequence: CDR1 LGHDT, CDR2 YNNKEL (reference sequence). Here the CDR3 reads CASSPAGKNTEAFF. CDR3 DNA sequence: TGTGCCAGCAGCCCGGCCGGGAAGAACACTGAAGCTTTCTTT.

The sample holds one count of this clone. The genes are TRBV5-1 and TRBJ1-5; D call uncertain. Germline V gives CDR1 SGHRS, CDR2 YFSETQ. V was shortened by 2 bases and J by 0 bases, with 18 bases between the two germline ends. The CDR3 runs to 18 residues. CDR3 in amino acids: CASSLHLRGQISNQPQHF. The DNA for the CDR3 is TGCGCCAGCAGCTTACATTTAAGAGGCCAGATTAGCAATCAGCCCCAGCATTTT.

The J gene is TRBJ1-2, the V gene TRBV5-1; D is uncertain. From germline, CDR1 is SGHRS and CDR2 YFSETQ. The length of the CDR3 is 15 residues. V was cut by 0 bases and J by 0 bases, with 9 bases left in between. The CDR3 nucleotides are TGCGCCAGCAGCTTGGGAGGGCTAGCTAACTATGGCTACACCTTC. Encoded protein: CASSLGGLANYGYTF.

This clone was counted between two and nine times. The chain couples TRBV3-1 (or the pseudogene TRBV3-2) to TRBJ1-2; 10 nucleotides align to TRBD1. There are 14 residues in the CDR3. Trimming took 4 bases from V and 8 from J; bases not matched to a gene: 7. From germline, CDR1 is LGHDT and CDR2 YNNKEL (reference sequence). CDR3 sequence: CASSPTGQGSGYTF. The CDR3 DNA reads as TGTGCCAGCAGCCCCACGGGACAGGGGTCGGGCTACACCTTC.

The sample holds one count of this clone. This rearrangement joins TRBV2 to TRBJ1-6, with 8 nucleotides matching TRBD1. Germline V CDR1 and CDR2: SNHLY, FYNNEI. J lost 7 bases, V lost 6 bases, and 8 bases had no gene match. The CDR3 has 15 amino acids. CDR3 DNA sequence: TGTGCCAGCAGCCCGAGGCAGGGGGCGAATTCACCCCTCCACTTT. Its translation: CASSPRQGANSPLHF.

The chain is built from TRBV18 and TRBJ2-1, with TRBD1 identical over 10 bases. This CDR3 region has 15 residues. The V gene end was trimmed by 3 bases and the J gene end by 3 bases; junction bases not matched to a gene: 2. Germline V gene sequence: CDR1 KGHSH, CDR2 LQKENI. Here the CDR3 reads CASSPRTGGYNEQFF. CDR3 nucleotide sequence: TGTGCCAGCTCACCCCGGACAGGGGGCTACAATGAGCAGTTCTTC. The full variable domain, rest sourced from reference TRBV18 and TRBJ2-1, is NAGVMQNPRHLVRRRGQEARLRCSPMKGHSHVYWYRQLPEEGLKFMVYLQKENIIDESGMPKERFSAEFPKEGPSILRIQQVVRGDSAAYFCASSPRTGGYNEQFFGPGTRLTVL.

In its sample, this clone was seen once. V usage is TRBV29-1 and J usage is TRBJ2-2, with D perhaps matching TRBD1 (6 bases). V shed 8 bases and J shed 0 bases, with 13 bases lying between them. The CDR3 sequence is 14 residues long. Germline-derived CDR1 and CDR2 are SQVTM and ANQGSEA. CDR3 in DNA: TGCAGCACCCCGGGACACACGAACACCGGGGAGCTGTTTTTT. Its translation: CSTPGHTNTGELFF.

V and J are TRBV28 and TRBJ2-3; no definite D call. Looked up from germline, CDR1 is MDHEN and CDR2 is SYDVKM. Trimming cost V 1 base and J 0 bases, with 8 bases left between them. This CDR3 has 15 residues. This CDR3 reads CASSLSVGSTDTQYF. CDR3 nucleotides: TGTGCCAGCAGTTTATCCGTCGGGAGCACAGATACGCAGTATTTT.

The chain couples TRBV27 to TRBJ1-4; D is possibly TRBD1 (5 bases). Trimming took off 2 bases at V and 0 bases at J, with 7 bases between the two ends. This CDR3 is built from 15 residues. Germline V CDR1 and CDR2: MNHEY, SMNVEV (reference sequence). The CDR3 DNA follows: TGTGCCAGCAGTTTAGGAGGGGCAACTAATGAAAAACTGTTTTTT. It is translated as CASSLGGATNEKLFF.

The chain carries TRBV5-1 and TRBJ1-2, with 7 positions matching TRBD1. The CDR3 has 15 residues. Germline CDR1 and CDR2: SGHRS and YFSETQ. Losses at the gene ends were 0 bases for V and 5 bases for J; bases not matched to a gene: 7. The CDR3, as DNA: TGCGCCAGCAGCTTGGAGGAGGGGGCGGCTTATGGCTACACCTTC. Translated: CASSLEEGAAYGYTF.